The subject of this entry is one TCR beta chain. Its specificity is not known. Both subsets, CD45RA+ naive and CD45RA-negative memory, were split from the CD4+ cells. This entry comes from a study of shared clonotypes between healthy human individuals. Study-wide points: Genetic and exposure-history diversity was limited by the small donor number.

CDR1 and CDR2 (germline): MNHNY, SVGAGI (reference sequence). Trimming removed 5 bases at V and 6 bases at J, with 9 bases between. The CDR3 is 12 amino acids. The authors ran the assay at deep level. Profiling relied on immunoSEQ multiplex PCR, and the TCRdb table lists in-frame clones only, not all of them. The sample has some 1 million clones, about 76% seen once. This rearrangement joins TRBV6-6 to TRBJ2-3; D ambiguous. This TCR was sampled from a man aged 18-30 years in good health. The sequenced material came from memory CD4+ T cells sorted from blood. Subset here: CD45RA-negative fraction. CDR3 sequence: CASSTSRDTQYF. CDR3 nucleotides: TGTGCCAGCAGTACTTCACGGGATACGCAGTATTTT.